The present entry profiles one T cell receptor beta chain with its context. The CDR3 is made up of 14 amino acids. J lost 5 bases, V lost 3 bases, and 5 bases had no gene match. Germline V gene sequence: CDR1 PRHDT, CDR2 FYEKMQ (reference sequence). These data originate in a study of cytotoxic CD8 clonotypes in ibrutinib-treated CLL. About the research overall: Recorded responses included some 24 partial and 2 complete; following median roughly 70 months, 14 stayed remitted and roughly 12 progressed.

Extraction of roughly 2 micrograms of genomic DNA from cryopreserved PBMCs supplied material for TCR beta libraries. The intended depth for sequencing was 1 in 200,000 to 1 in 1 million T cells. Measured with immunoSEQ multiplex PCR; TCRdb has only the in-frame clones, and not every one. The sample consists of 110,000 to 150,000 clones, roughly 80% of them appearing once. This receptor was obtained from a human donor with chronic lymphocytic leukemia. J is TRBJ2-5 and V is TRBV13; 8 bases match TRBD2. This specimen consisted of PBMCs, obtained after 12 months of ibrutinib treatment. CDR3 amino acids: CASSLPGGLETQYF. DNA of the CDR3: TGTGCCAGCAGCTTGCCGGGAGGGCTTGAGACCCAGTACTTC.